These 17 T cell receptor beta chains share one sample of origin, sequenced in a study of prognosis after radiotherapy for stage I lung cancer. TCR beta CDR3 amplification from genomic DNA was performed by two-round multiplex PCR. Individual primers that were specific to each TRBV and TRBJ gene served in first-round PCR. TCRdb re-called the multiplex PCR reads through MiXCR, storing one row per CDR3 protein. The sample lists some 13,000 distinct CDR3 sequences, about two fifths occurring once. Sample: PBMCs, taken before or after stereotactic body radiation therapy (not recorded which). The receptors derive from a donor over 45 with non-small cell lung cancer.

CDR3 region: CASRTDSFTSILHF. The CDR3 region has the DNA TGTGCCAGTAGGACCGACAGTTTCACGTCAATCCTCCACTTT. The V and J genes are TRBV19 and TRBJ1-6; D may be TRBD1 (5 bases). The CDR3 is made up of 14 amino acids. The ends were cut back, 6 bases at V and 15 bases at J, with 21 bases in the middle. Germline CDR1 LNHDA, CDR2 SQIVND (reference sequence).

The chain recombines TRBV6-1 with TRBJ1-5; 8 bases line up with TRBD1. Germline V gene sequence: CDR1 MNHNS, CDR2 SASEGT. The CDR3 is 14 residues long. V gave up 6 bases and J gave up 6 bases; unmatched junction bases: 7. CDR3 sequence reads: CASRNRGEGQPQHF. In DNA, the CDR3 is TGTGCCAGCAGAAACAGGGGGGAAGGTCAGCCCCAGCATTTT.

The rearrangement uses TRBV15 and TRBJ2-3, with D unclear. Germline V lookup: CDR1 LNHNV, CDR2 YYDKDF (reference sequence). V lost 8 bases and J lost 2, with 8 bases in between. This CDR3 is built from 12 residues. In DNA form, the CDR3 reads TGTGCCACCGACACTGACACAGATACGCAGTATTTT. Protein sequence: CATDTDTDTQYF.

This clonotype was counted ten times or more. This chain connects TRBV20-1 to TRBJ2-1, with TRBD1 matching over 8 bases. The junction had 4 bases not matched to a gene; V was cut back by 1 base and J by 2 bases. The CDR3 spans 15 residues. CDR1 and CDR2 (germline): DFQATT, SNEGSKA (reference sequence). The CDR3 DNA reads TGCAGTGCTAGAGCTGCAGGGGGCCCCTACAATGAGCAGTTCTTC. Translated: CSARAAGGPYNEQFF.

By share, this clonotype ranks as medium-sized (0.01 to 0.1%). The genes are TRBV7-9 and TRBJ2-2; D is undetermined. Trimming pared 3 bases from V and 0 bases from J, leaving 2 bases between. The germline V gene encodes CDR1 SEHNR and CDR2 FQNEAQ (reference sequence). The CDR3 extends over 13 amino acids. Here the CDR3 DNA reads TGTGCCAGCAGCTTTGCGAACACCGGGGAGCTGTTTTTT. Translated: CASSFANTGELFF.

In its sample, this clonotype ranks as medium-sized. The chain links TRBV5-1 to TRBJ2-1; 8 bases agree with TRBD1. V dropped 5 bases and J dropped 7; count of bases not matched to a gene: 5. The V gene's germline CDR1 is SGHRS and CDR2 YFSETQ. The CDR3 has 13 amino acids. In nucleotides, the CDR3 is TGCGCCAGCAGTCGCGGGGACAGGAATGAGCAGTTCTTC. Translated: CASSRGDRNEQFF.

A note on this clonotype: The germline gene is not matched at one end of the junction; a read error may be the cause. V and J are TRBV2 and TRBJ2-2; possibly TRBD2 for D (6 bases). The CDR3 covers 13 residues. Germline CDR1 is SNHLY and CDR2 is FYNNEI. The CDR3 loop reads CASAGRNTGELLF. The DNA for the CDR3 is TGTGCCAGTGCGGGACGGAACACCGGGGAGCTGCTTTTT.

The chain carries TRBV6-2 or TRBV6-3 and TRBJ1-2; D is unclear. Trimming took off 10 bases at V and 8 bases at J, with 32 bases between the two ends. From germline, CDR1 is MNHEY and CDR2 SVGEGT. The CDR3 has 17 amino acids. DNA of the CDR3: TGTGCCATCAGATACTCAACCTCCGGGAGCCGGCGTAAGGGCTACACCTTC. Its protein product is CAIRYSTSGSRRKGYTF.

Ten or more counts support this clonotype. V gene TRBV20-1 combines with J gene TRBJ2-1; the D gene is possibly TRBD2 (6 bases). V gave up 5 bases and J gave up 1 base, with 15 bases separating them. Germline CDR1 reads DFQATT; CDR2 reads SNEGSKA (reference sequence). The CDR3 is 15 amino acids. The CDR3 loop reads CSALGTFISYNEQFF. CDR3 nucleotide sequence: TGCAGTGCTTTAGGGACTTTTATTTCCTACAATGAGCAGTTCTTC.

The rearrangement joins TRBV10-3 to TRBJ2-2; 7 nucleotides match TRBD2. There are 12 residues in the CDR3. Unmatched junction bases numbered 14, after V lost 11 bases and J lost 14 bases. The germline V gene has CDR1 ENHRY and CDR2 SYGVKD. CDR3 nucleotide sequence: TGTGCCTCCGCGGGAGTAGCCGTGGATCTGTTTTTT. It codes for CASAGVAVDLFF.

By sample fraction, this clonotype is large. The chain has TRBV5-1 and TRBJ2-1; TRBD2 is a possible D gene (7 bases). The germline V gene encodes CDR1 SGHRS and CDR2 YFSETQ. Trimming cost V 4 bases and J 9 bases, with 14 bases left between them. This CDR3 contains 13 residues. CDR3 region: CASSPTRGGEQFF. In DNA form, the CDR3 reads TGCGCCAGCAGCCCAACTAGGGGGGGTGAGCAGTTCTTC.

The chain combines TRBV20-1 with TRBJ2-1, with 10 bases aligning to TRBD2. This CDR3 region has 14 residues. V gave up 6 bases and J gave up 7 bases; unmatched junction bases: 9. The germline CDR1 and CDR2 sequences are DFQATT and SNEGSKA (reference sequence). CDR3 amino acids: CSAKTSGVGNEQFF. Written as DNA, the CDR3 is TGCAGTGCGAAAACTAGCGGGGTCGGGAATGAGCAGTTCTTC.

At least ten counts were recorded for this clonotype. The J gene is TRBJ2-3, the V gene TRBV3-1; D possibly corresponds to TRBD2 (7 bases). The CDR3 consists of 16 residues. Trimming removed 1 base at V and 3 bases at J, with 14 bases between. In germline, CDR1 is LGHDT, CDR2 YNNKEL (reference sequence). The CDR3 bases are TGTGCCAGCAGCCAAGGATGGGGGGGGCGAACAGATACGCAGTATTTT. As protein: CASSQGWGGRTDTQYF.

This clonotype was seen at least ten times. The chain recombines TRBV2 with TRBJ1-4; weak D call: TRBD1 (5 bases). Germline V lookup: CDR1 SNHLY, CDR2 FYNNEI. The V end lost 7 bases, the J end lost 6 bases, and 12 bases lay between the germline ends. This CDR3 has 13 residues. CDR3 DNA sequence: TGTGCCAGCACTAGGGGATGGGATGAAAAACTGTTTTTT. Translation: CASTRGWDEKLFF.

This clonotype appeared many times. The chain is built from TRBV28 and TRBJ2-5; D is perhaps TRBD1 or TRBD2 (5 bases each). The CDR3 extends over 14 amino acids. Germline values: CDR1 MDHEN, CDR2 SYDVKM. Trimming shortened V by 6 bases and J by 2 bases, and 13 bases separated the two germline ends. The CDR3 spells CASSPLGRQETQYF. DNA of the CDR3: TGTGCCAGCAGCCCCTTGGGACGGCAAGAGACCCAGTACTTC. The full variable domain, completed using reference TRBV28 and TRBJ2-5, is DVKVTQSSRYLVKRTGEKVFLECVQDMDHENMFWYRQDPGLGLRLIYFSYDVKMKEKGDIPEGYSVSREKKERFSLILESASTNQTSMYLCASSPLGRQETQYFGPGTRLLVL.

This clonotype is medium-sized (0.01 to 0.1%) in the sample. This chain connects TRBV6-1 to TRBJ1-2; D perhaps matches TRBD1 (5 bases). Germline lookup yields CDR1 MNHNS and CDR2 SASEGT. The CDR3 length is 15 residues. The V end was cut by 3 bases, the J end by 2 bases, with 13 bases between. CDR3 sequence (DNA): TGTGCCAGCAGTGAGACAGAACCAATAAACTATGGCTACACCTTC. Encoded protein: CASSETEPINYGYTF.

To note about this clonotype: A much larger clonotype is one base distant, so this may be a read error. The chain recombines TRBV28 with TRBJ1-3, with D unresolved. This CDR3 region has 16 residues. Germline V gives CDR1 MDHEN, CDR2 SYDVKM. In DNA, the CDR3 is TGTGCCAACAGATTCGGGCCGGTGAGCTCTGGAAACACCATGTATTTT. Translated, it gives CANRFGPVSSGNTMYF.